This TCR beta chain was recovered during a study of spatial heterogeneity in lung cancer. This clonotype was counted between two and nine times. Time point here: sample taken at primary tumor resection. The donors comprised 60 to 80 untreated early-stage non-small cell lung cancer patients. In the library, each TCR cDNA molecule bore its own unique molecular identifier. TCRdb ran MiXCR on the 5' RACE reads and lists one entry per CDR3 protein. The table shows 700 to 900 distinct CDR3 sequences, with approximately 10% occurring only once. Trimming took 1 base from V and 6 from J, leaving 10 bases between them. Looked up from germline, CDR1 is LGHDT and CDR2 is YNNKEL (reference sequence). The CDR3 covers 13 residues.

The clonotype was recovered from a male donor with early-stage non-small cell lung cancer. The sample in question was normal lung tissue next to the tumor, obtained at surgery. The chain has TRBV3-1 and TRBJ2-7; D is possibly TRBD1 or TRBD2 (5 bases each). The DNA for the CDR3 is TGTGCCAGCAGCCAAGGCCAGGGAGTCGAGCAGTACTTC. This translates into CASSQGQGVEQYF.